These 5 T cell receptor beta chains share one sample of origin, sequenced in a study of OX40 agonist ivuxolimab in advanced cancers. Method: immunoSEQ multiplex PCR; TCRdb's copy keeps in-frame clones and lacks some. The sample comprises tens of thousands of clones, roughly nine tenths of which are singletons, and about 1.3% rests with the top ten. The material sequenced was CD4+ or CD8+ T cells sorted from blood, taken in a trial of the OX40 agonist ivuxolimab. The source is an adult with an advanced solid tumor such as melanoma, head and neck, liver or kidney cancer.

In this sample, this clone turned up once. One junction end disagrees with the germline gene, perhaps due to a read error. The V gene is TRBV18, the J gene TRBJ2-2; 9 nucleotides align to TRBD1. From germline, CDR1 is KGHSH and CDR2 LQKENI. The CDR3 is 18 amino acids. This chain's CDR3 is CASSPRLLGQGNTGELFF. Written as DNA, the CDR3 is TGTGCCAGCTCCCCACGCCTCTTGGGACAGGGTAACACCGGGGAGCTGTTTTTT.

The J gene is TRBJ1-5, the V gene TRBV30; tentative D call: TRBD1 (6 bases). The CDR3 covers 13 residues. The germline V gene has CDR1 GTSNPN and CDR2 SVGIG (reference sequence). Trimming left V 3 bases short and J 7 bases short, with 13 bases between. Written as DNA, the CDR3 is TGTGCCTGGAGCCGCCAGGGGAGACAGCCCCAGCATTTT. Protein: CAWSRQGRQPQHF.

This clone has a single count. V gene TRBV2 combines with J gene TRBJ1-1, with 8 bases identical to TRBD1. Germline V CDR1 and CDR2: SNHLY, FYNNEI. The junction had 3 bases not matched to a gene; V was cut back by 5 bases and J by 4 bases. The CDR3 length is 13 residues. CDR3 protein: CASSPDRVTEAFF. CDR3 DNA sequence: TGTGCCAGCAGTCCGGACAGGGTCACTGAAGCTTTCTTT. Looking up the rest from reference TRBV2 and TRBJ1-1 gives the full variable domain: EPEVTQTPSHQVTQMGQEVILRCVPISNHLYFYWYRQILGQKVEFLVSFYNNEISEKSEIFDDQFSVERPDGSNFTLKIRSTKLEDSAMYFCASSPDRVTEAFFGQGTRLTVV.

This clone was seen a few times. The chain carries TRBV5-6 and TRBJ2-2; D is unresolved. This CDR3 region has 15 residues. V lost 2 bases and J lost 1, with 9 bases in between. CDR1 and CDR2 from the germline V gene are SGHDT and YYEEEE. For the CDR3, the DNA is TGTGCCAGCAGCTTTTATCCGGGGAACACCGGGGAGCTGTTTTTT. Translating gives CASSFYPGNTGELFF.

This chain uses TRBV6-6 with TRBJ2-1; TRBD1 matches at 11 bases. The CDR3 consists of 15 residues. Looked up from germline, CDR1 is MNHNY and CDR2 is SVGAGI (reference sequence). V lost 4 bases and J lost 8; bases outside the gene matches: 7. CDR3 in amino acids: CASSSRTGGRDEQFF. For the CDR3, the DNA is TGTGCCAGCAGTTCCCGGACAGGGGGCAGGGATGAGCAGTTCTTC.